The clone carrying this TCR beta chain has at least ten counts. Its antigen is currently unknown. TCR beta libraries were built with iRepertoire HTBI primers and Arm-PCR of CDR3 regions. One entry per CDR3 protein results from TCRdb running MiXCR on the multiplex PCR reads. This table holds more than 400,000 distinct CDR3 sequences, around 15% found once. J was trimmed by 0 bases and V by 4 bases; bases with no gene match: 7. Germline V CDR1 and CDR2: SNHLY, FYNNEI. CDR3 length equals 16 residues. This sample is part of a study of regulatory T cells in long-lasting Graves disease. Time point specified: newly diagnosed GD, antithyroid drugs for less than 3 months. Preparation of the TCR library used RNA extracted from PBMCs. Study results and caveats: Persistent patients shared more public clonotypes (approximately 2,500) than new patients (about 1,000).

The data were also submitted as part of a second study, on T cells in Graves' hyperthyroidism and ophthalmopathy.

This sequence was found in a man aged 35 to 55 with Graves disease. This material consisted of peripheral blood mononuclear cells (PBMCs), taken at new diagnosis, from a patient treated with antithyroid drugs. The rearrangement links TRBV2 to TRBJ2-3, with 7 bases that match TRBD2. The chain's CDR3 is CASSGASGASTDTQYF. The CDR3 DNA sequence: TGTGCCAGCAGTGGGGCTAGCGGAGCTAGCACAGATACGCAGTATTTT.